The TCR beta chain under discussion was sequenced for a study of control samples from healthy donors and cancer patients. Data came from immunoSEQ multiplex PCR; TCRdb stores just in-frame clones and leaves some out. The sample has under 200,000 clones; approximately 93% are singletons. The V and J ends lost 6 bases and 2 bases respectively, with 10 bases between them. The CDR3 is 13 amino acids. The germline V gene has CDR1 LNHDA and CDR2 SQIVND (reference sequence). Source material: blood. The chain recombines TRBV19 with TRBJ1-2; TRBD1 is a possible D gene (6 bases). This TCR came from a woman between 35 and 50 years old in good health. The CDR3 DNA is TGTGCCAGTAGGCAGGGGTACAACTATGGCTACACCTTC. Translating gives CASRQGYNYGYTF.